This passage covers 7 T cell receptor beta chains from one sample sequenced in a study of shared clonotypes between healthy human individuals. Method: immunoSEQ multiplex PCR; TCRdb's copy keeps in-frame clones and lacks some. The data show 2.5 million or so clones, approximately 94% seen once. Sequencing was done on a sample of naive CD4+ T cells sorted from blood. Noted subset: CD45RA+ positively selected. These receptors all come from a man aged 18 to 30 in good health.

V is TRBV6-5 and J is TRBJ2-1; a possible D gene is TRBD1 (6 bases). CDR3 length: 14 amino acids. Deletions cut 10 bases from V and 8 bases from J, with 21 bases between. From germline, CDR1 is MNHEY and CDR2 SVGAGI. The DNA for the CDR3 is TGTGCCACCAAACCGGGACACTTTAGCGATGAGCAGTTCTTC. It yields the protein CATKPGHFSDEQFF.

This clone was detected only once. V is TRBV5-1 and J is TRBJ2-2, with 7 bases identical to TRBD1. Germline V gives CDR1 SGHRS, CDR2 YFSETQ. The junction had 9 bases not matched to a gene; V was cut back by 1 base and J by 6 bases. The CDR3 sequence is 16 residues long. The CDR3 loop is CASSLFQGELAGELFF. CDR3 sequence (DNA): TGCGCCAGCAGCTTGTTTCAGGGGGAATTAGCCGGGGAGCTGTTTTTT.

The V gene is TRBV7-9, the J gene TRBJ2-5, with TRBD2 matching 11 bases. This CDR3 has 16 residues. V lost 5 bases, J lost 4 bases, and 9 bases stayed unmatched. Germline loops: CDR1 SEHNR, CDR2 FQNEAQ (reference sequence). This CDR3 is CASSLRTSGFAETQYF. The CDR3 nucleotides read TGTGCCAGCAGCCTCAGGACTAGCGGGTTCGCAGAGACCCAGTACTTC.

This sequence joins TRBV29-1 and TRBJ2-3; 8 bases agree with TRBD2. Germline trimming cut 7 bases from V and 0 bases from J; bases unmatched to any gene: 9. This CDR3 region has 15 residues. Germline V lookup: CDR1 SQVTM, CDR2 ANQGSEA. The CDR3 nucleotides are TGCAGCGCTAAAGGACTAGCACAAAGCACAGATACGCAGTATTTT. As protein: CSAKGLAQSTDTQYF.

Details on this clone: The junction does not match germline at one end; this may be a read error. The CDR3 region is CASSLAQGTYNEQFF. CDR3 in DNA: TGTGCCAGCAGCCTAGCACAGGGAACCTACAATGAGCAGTTCTTC. The V call is TRBV7-2, the J call TRBJ2-1; weak D call: TRBD1 (6 bases). The CDR3 consists of 15 residues. Germline CDR1 SGHTA, CDR2 FQGNSA.

The rearrangement uses TRBV19 and TRBJ2-1, with 9 nucleotides matching TRBD2. This CDR3 comprises 13 residues. Germline CDR1 is LNHDA and CDR2 is SQIVND (reference sequence). The V gene end was trimmed by 6 bases and the J gene end by 12 bases; junction bases not matched to a gene: 9. DNA of the CDR3: TGTGCCAGTAGCCTCGATAGCGGGAGATCGCAGTTCTTC. This gives the protein CASSLDSGRSQFF. Variable domain in full (rest from reference TRBV19 and TRBJ2-1): DGGITQSPKYLFRKEGQNVTLSCEQNLNHDAMYWYRQDPGQGLRLIYYSQIVNDFQKGDIAEGYSVSREKKESFPLTVTSAQKNPTAFYLCASSLDSGRSQFFGPGTRLTVL.

The genes are TRBV18 and TRBJ1-1; D may be TRBD1 (5 bases). V gave up 3 bases and J gave up 0 bases, with 14 bases separating them. Germline CDR1 reads KGHSH; CDR2 reads LQKENI. The length of the CDR3 is 16 residues. The CDR3 DNA follows: TGTGCCAGCTCACCCCGGCTACAGGAACTGAACACTGAAGCTTTCTTT. This sequence encodes CASSPRLQELNTEAFF. Complete variable domain (other parts from reference TRBV18 and TRBJ1-1): NAGVMQNPRHLVRRRGQEARLRCSPMKGHSHVYWYRQLPEEGLKFMVYLQKENIIDESGMPKERFSAEFPKEGPSILRIQQVVRGDSAAYFCASSPRLQELNTEAFFGQGTRLTVV.